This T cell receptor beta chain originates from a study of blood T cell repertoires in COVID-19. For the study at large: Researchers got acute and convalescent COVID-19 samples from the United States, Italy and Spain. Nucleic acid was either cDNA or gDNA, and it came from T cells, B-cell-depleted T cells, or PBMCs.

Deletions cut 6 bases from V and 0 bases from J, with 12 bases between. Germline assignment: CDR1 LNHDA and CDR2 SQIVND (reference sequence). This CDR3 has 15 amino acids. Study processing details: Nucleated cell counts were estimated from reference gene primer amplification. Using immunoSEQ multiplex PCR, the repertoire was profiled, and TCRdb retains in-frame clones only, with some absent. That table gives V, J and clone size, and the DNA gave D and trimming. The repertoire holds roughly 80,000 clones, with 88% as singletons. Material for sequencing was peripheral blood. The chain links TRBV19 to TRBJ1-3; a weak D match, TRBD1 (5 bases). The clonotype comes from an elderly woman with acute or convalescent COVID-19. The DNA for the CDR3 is TGTGCCAGTAGCCCTTCCCAGGGCTCTGGAAACACCATATATTTT. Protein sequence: CASSPSQGSGNTIYF.